There are a few counts of the clone carrying this TCR beta chain. V was clipped by 3 bases and J by 6 bases; unmatched bases: 7. CDR1 and CDR2 from the germline V gene are ENHRY and SYGVKD. The CDR3 contains 14 residues. These data originate in a study of ipilimumab plus nivolumab after autologous stem cell transplantation. In the study overall: A median of roughly 8 nivolumab and roughly 5 ipilimumab doses were given.

Assay: immunoSEQ multiplex PCR; the TCRdb copy retains only in-frame clones and omits some. This sample has about 15,000 clones, with 60% to 75% found just once. Starting 14 to 28 days after autologous transplant, ipilimumab 1 mg/kg was given. The chain has TRBV10-3 and TRBJ1-2; 7 nucleotides agree with TRBD1. Here the sequenced sample was PBMCs, taken in a trial of ipilimumab plus nivolumab as post-transplant consolidation. The receptor was isolated from a male donor with primary mediastinal lymphoma. CDR3 loop: CAISDVPGGDGYTF. CDR3 DNA sequence: TGTGCCATCAGTGATGTCCCAGGGGGTGATGGCTACACCTTC.